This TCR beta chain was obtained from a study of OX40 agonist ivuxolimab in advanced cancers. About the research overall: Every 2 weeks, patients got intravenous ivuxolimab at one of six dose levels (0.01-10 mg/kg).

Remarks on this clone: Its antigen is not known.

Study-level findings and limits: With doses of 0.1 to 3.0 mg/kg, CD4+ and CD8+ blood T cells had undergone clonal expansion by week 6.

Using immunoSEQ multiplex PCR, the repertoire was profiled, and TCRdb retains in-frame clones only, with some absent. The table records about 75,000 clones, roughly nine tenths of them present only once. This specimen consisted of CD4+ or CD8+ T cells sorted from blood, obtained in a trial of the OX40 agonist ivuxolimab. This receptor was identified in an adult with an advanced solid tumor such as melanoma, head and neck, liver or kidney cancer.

CDR3 DNA: TGTGCCAGCAGCTTAGCGGGGGGGTATGAGGATGGCTACACCTTC. This sequence encodes CASSLAGGYEDGYTF. The chain is built from TRBV7-6 and TRBJ1-2; maybe TRBD1 (5 bases). Germline CDR1 reads SGHVS; CDR2 reads FNYEAQ. V shed 0 bases and J shed 6 bases, with 14 bases lying between them. The CDR3 consists of 15 residues.